The entry below gives a single T cell receptor beta chain sequence along with its context. Its antigen is as yet unknown. TCRdb called the 5' RACE reads again in MiXCR, with one record for every CDR3 protein. The repertoire includes 200,000 or so distinct CDR3 sequences, roughly 7.5% of them detected once, and 1.9% sits in the top ten. Germline CDR1 and CDR2: LGHDT and YNNKEL (reference sequence). This CDR3 has 16 residues. After removal of 4 bases from V and 3 bases from J, the junction contained 9 bases not matched to a gene. This specimen belongs to a study of identical twins. Study-wide findings and caveats: Zero-insertion analyses could be partly confounded by invariant MAIT and iNKT cells. Fewer insertions characterized abundant cord blood beta clonotypes, whereas memory repertoires showed none. Among out-of-frame alpha sequences shared by twins, low generation probability occurred in excess.

The same data also went into a second study, on yellow fever vaccine responses in identical twins. That source adds: Vaccine T cell responses of twins reportedly seemed partly convergent and partly personalized.

The chain combines TRBV3-1 with TRBJ2-7; 10 positions agree with TRBD1. Sequencing was done on a sample of memory (CD45RO+) T cells sorted from blood. The clonotype was recovered from a woman aged 18-29 years in good health. The CDR3 region has the DNA TGTGCCAGCAGCCCAGAGCGGGACAGGGGCCACTACGAGCAGTACTTC. Translated, it gives CASSPERDRGHYEQYF.